What follows describes a single T cell receptor (beta chain). The antigen is unknown. This record belongs to a study of vaccination and CD4 T cells after COVID-19. The sample's treatment: approximately 11-day PBMC culture with coronavirus spike peptide pools or control peptides (ViraFEST assay). Sequencing of cultured CD4+ T cell DNA used the Oncomine TCR Beta short-read assay. One entry per CDR3 protein results from TCRdb running MiXCR on the PCR reads. The repertoire consists of under 14,000 distinct CDR3 sequences, with under 30% occurring once and the leading ten covering less than 30%. Losses at the gene ends were 2 bases for V and 4 bases for J; bases not matched to a gene: 7. This CDR3 is built from 15 residues. Looked up from germline, CDR1 is ENHRY and CDR2 is SYGVKD.

This specimen consisted of CD4+ T cells from blood, cultured in vitro, obtained after SARS-CoV-2 vaccination. The clonotype comes from a human donor who had recovered from COVID-19. The genes are TRBV10-3 and TRBJ2-7, with TRBD1 matching 8 bases. CDR3 nucleotide sequence: TGTGCCATCAGTGAGGAGGGCAGGGGGCGGTACGAGCAGTACTTC. It yields the protein CAISEEGRGRYEQYF.